This T cell receptor beta chain was recovered during a study of memory CD4+ T cells and cytomegalovirus serostatus. Study observations and caveats: The CMV-associated TCR signature appears largely within the CD4+ memory repertoire. About 40% of the roughly 150 known CMV-associated TCRbeta sequences appeared in CD4+ memory.

Worth noting for this clone: Its antigen is undetermined.

Clones were read by immunoSEQ multiplex PCR, and TCRdb kept only the in-frame ones, dropping some. This sample has about 25,000 clones, with about 80% found just once. Single viable CD3+CD4+CD8-CD45RO+ cells were sorted as the memory CD4+ T cells. Serostatus was set by detecting CMV pp150, pp28, p38, p52 IgG. After thawing, CD4+ T cells were positively selected. The TCR originated in an adult in good health and CMV-seronegative. The source material was memory CD4+ T cells from blood.

CDR3 in amino acids: CASSPLRGGNEKLFF. CDR3 nucleotides: TGTGCCAGCAGCCCACTACGGGGGGGAAATGAAAAACTGTTTTTT. The V call is TRBV7-2, the J call TRBJ1-4; maybe TRBD1 (5 bases). Between the trimmed V and J ends, which lost 5 bases and 5 bases, there was a span of 15 bases. Germline V lookup: CDR1 SGHTA, CDR2 FQGNSA. The CDR3 consists of 15 residues.